One sample yielded the 11 T cell receptor beta chains listed below, sequenced in a study of T cells after yellow fever vaccination. TCRdb analysed the 5' RACE reads with MiXCR anew, one entry per CDR3 protein. The table has some 96,000 distinct CDR3 sequences, approximately 9% seen once. The sequences come from CD8+ T cells not binding an NS4B(214-222) dextramer, sorted from PBMCs, collected roughly 15 days after the first yellow fever vaccination. All receptors derive from a young man who received the YFV17D yellow fever vaccine.

This clonotype was seen only a few times. The J gene is TRBJ1-2, the V gene TRBV18, with 7 bases that match TRBD1. The CDR3 is made up of 16 amino acids. The ends lost 4 bases at V and 3 bases at J; junction bases unmatched: 11. The germline CDR1 and CDR2 sequences are KGHSH and LQKENI. This CDR3 is CASSLLGQEYHYGYTF. The DNA of the CDR3 is TGTGCCAGCTCACTTCTCGGACAGGAATACCACTATGGCTACACCTTC. Complete variable domain (other parts from reference TRBV18 and TRBJ1-2): NAGVMQNPRHLVRRRGQEARLRCSPMKGHSHVYWYRQLPEEGLKFMVYLQKENIIDESGMPKERFSAEFPKEGPSILRIQQVVRGDSAAYFCASSLLGQEYHYGYTFGSGTRLTVV.

The chain carries TRBV7-9 and TRBJ1-2; D unclear. Germline V gene lookup returns CDR1 SEHNR and CDR2 FQNEAQ (reference sequence). V lost 4 bases, J lost 4 bases, and 16 bases lay in between. The CDR3 has 15 residues. The CDR3 loop reads CASSSGMADAYGYTF. The CDR3 DNA follows: TGTGCCAGCAGCTCGGGGATGGCTGATGCCTATGGCTACACCTTC.

This clonotype was recorded a few times. This chain uses TRBV27 with TRBJ2-7; 8 positions match TRBD1. The CDR3 runs 13 residues. V gave up 7 bases and J gave up 5 bases; unmatched junction bases: 7. The V gene's germline CDR1 is MNHEY and CDR2 SMNVEV (reference sequence). The CDR3 here is CASTFQGADEQYF. As DNA, the CDR3 is TGTGCCAGCACCTTTCAGGGGGCGGACGAGCAGTACTTC.

This clonotype has at least ten counts. This chain connects TRBV3-1 to TRBJ2-1, with 7 positions matching TRBD1. This CDR3 has 14 amino acids. The V and J ends lost 1 base and 9 bases, in that order; junction bases with no gene match: 6. Germline lookup yields CDR1 LGHDT and CDR2 YNNKEL (reference sequence). The CDR3 DNA follows: TGTGCCAGCAGCCAAGGACAGGGTGCAGCTGAGCAGTTCTTC. Translated: CASSQGQGAAEQFF.

Many counts were recorded for this clonotype. This chain connects TRBV11-2 to TRBJ1-1; D is unresolved. The V end was cut by 5 bases, the J end by 3 bases, with 10 bases between. Looked up from germline, CDR1 is SGHAT and CDR2 is FQNNGV. This CDR3 has 13 residues. The CDR3 DNA reads TGTGCCAGCAGCCCCCGGAGTGACACTGAAGCTTTCTTT. Amino acid sequence: CASSPRSDTEAFF.

This clonotype was picked up a small number of times. This sequence joins TRBV7-6 and TRBJ2-7; D may be TRBD2 (7 bases). V lost 2 bases and J 5 bases, leaving 13 bases between the germline ends. The CDR3 sequence is 14 residues long. Per germline, CDR1 SGHVS and CDR2 FNYEAQ. This CDR3 reads CASSLRGGVNEQYF. DNA for the CDR3: TGTGCCAGCAGCTTAAGGGGGGGGGTCAACGAGCAGTACTTC. The whole variable domain, filled in from reference TRBV7-6 and TRBJ2-7, reads GAGVSQSPRYKVTKRGQDVALRCDPISGHVSLYWYRQALGQGPEFLTYFNYEAQQDKSGLPNDRFSAERPEGSISTLTIQRTEQRDSAMYRCASSLRGGVNEQYFGPGTRLTVT.

V gene TRBV20-1 combines with J gene TRBJ2-1, with 7 bases that match TRBD2. The germline gives CDR1 DFQATT, CDR2 SNEGSKA (reference sequence). Losses at the gene ends were 5 bases for V and 8 bases for J; bases not matched to a gene: 18. The CDR3 is 16 residues long. The CDR3 is CSAPPRDGGMVDEQFF. CDR3 sequence (DNA): TGCAGTGCTCCCCCTCGGGACGGGGGGATGGTTGATGAGCAGTTCTTC.

V usage is TRBV6-2 or TRBV6-3 and J usage is TRBJ2-1, with TRBD2 as a possible D gene (6 bases). V lost 2 bases and J 1 base, leaving 6 bases between the germline ends. Germline V lookup: CDR1 MNHEY, CDR2 SVGEGT. This CDR3 spans 14 amino acids. The CDR3 loop is CASSYGGSYNEQFF. Here the CDR3 DNA reads TGTGCCAGCAGTTACGGGGGGTCCTACAATGAGCAGTTCTTC.

The V and J genes are TRBV4-1 and TRBJ2-1; D gene ambiguous. The germline V gene encodes CDR1 MGHRA and CDR2 YSYEKL. V was cut by 1 base and J by 3 bases, with 10 bases left in between. The CDR3 loop spans 15 amino acids. The CDR3 here is CASSQVSGSYNEQFF. Written as DNA, the CDR3 is TGCGCCAGCAGCCAAGTTTCCGGCAGCTACAATGAGCAGTTCTTC.

This chain connects TRBV4-3 to TRBJ2-2; TRBD1 is a possible D gene (5 bases). CDR1 and CDR2 (germline): LGHNA, YSLEER. This CDR3 spans 19 amino acids. Trimming shortened V by 3 bases and J by 0 bases, and 20 bases separated the two germline ends. CDR3 loop: CASSQYQGVIGPNTGELFF. CDR3 nucleotide sequence: TGCGCCAGCAGCCAGTACCAAGGGGTTATTGGACCGAACACCGGGGAGCTGTTTTTT.

This clonotype was seen a handful of times. The V and J genes are TRBV12-3 or TRBV12-4 and TRBJ2-4; D may be TRBD1 (5 bases). The CDR3 consists of 14 residues. V was trimmed by 2 bases and J by 3 bases, leaving 8 bases between them. CDR3: CASSLKGVKNIQYF. CDR3 nucleotides: TGTGCCAGCAGTTTAAAAGGGGTCAAAAACATTCAGTACTTC.